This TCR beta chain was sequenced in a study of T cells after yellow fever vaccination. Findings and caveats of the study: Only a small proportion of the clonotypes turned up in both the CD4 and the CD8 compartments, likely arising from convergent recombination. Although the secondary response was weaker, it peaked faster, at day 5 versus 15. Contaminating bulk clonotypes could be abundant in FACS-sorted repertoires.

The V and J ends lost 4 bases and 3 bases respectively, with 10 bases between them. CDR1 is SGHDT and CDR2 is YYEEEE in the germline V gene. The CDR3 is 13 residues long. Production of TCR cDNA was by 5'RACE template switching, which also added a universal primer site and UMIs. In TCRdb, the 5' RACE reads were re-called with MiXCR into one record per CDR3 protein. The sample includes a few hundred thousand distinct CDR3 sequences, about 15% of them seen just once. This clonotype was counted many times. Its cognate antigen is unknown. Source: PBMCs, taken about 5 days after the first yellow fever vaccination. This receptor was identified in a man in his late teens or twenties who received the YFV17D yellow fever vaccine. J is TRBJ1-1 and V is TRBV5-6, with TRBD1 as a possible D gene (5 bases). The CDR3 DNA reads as TGTGCCAGCAGCCCCGACAGAGACACTGAAGCTTTCTTT. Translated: CASSPDRDTEAFF.